This T cell receptor beta chain was identified in a study of blood T cell repertoires in COVID-19. Study context: The United States, Italy and Spain provided the acute and convalescent COVID-19 samples. Sources were T cells, B-cell-depleted T cells, or PBMCs; the material itself was cDNA or gDNA.

Germline CDR1 is LGHDT and CDR2 is YNNKEL (reference sequence). CDR3 length equals 15 residues. J lost 6 bases, V lost 5 bases, and 9 bases had no gene match. Per the study methods: Amplification of reference gene primers provided the estimated nucleated cell counts. Assay used: immunoSEQ multiplex PCR; TCRdb lists only in-frame clones, some missing. V and J calls and clone size follow that table, whereas D and trimming were derived from the DNA. The table records around 100,000 clones, around nine tenths of them present only once. The chain employs TRBV3-1 (or the pseudogene TRBV3-2) and TRBJ2-3; 9 bases fit TRBD1. This receptor was taken from a man in his fifties with active COVID-19. The sample comprised peripheral blood. The CDR3 DNA follows: TGTGCCAGCAGCAAAGCCGGGACAGGGATGGATACGCAGTATTTT. Protein: CASSKAGTGMDTQYF.